Given below is one TCR beta chain in context. Its target is unknown. The entry originates in a study of cytomegalovirus exposure and HLA in healthy donors. Turning to the study itself: HLA-typed donors contributed 65 million to 95 million unique TCRs, which were held in an early data release.

The donors were healthy bone marrow donors. J lost 10 bases, V lost 3 bases, and 12 bases had no gene match. The CDR3 loop spans 15 amino acids. Germline V gene sequence: CDR1 KGHSH, CDR2 LQKENI. General study results and limits: The productive fraction for most TCR beta V segments was about 87% or about 30% in an earlier analysis. Rarity held for most TCR sequences, but there were some public TCRs that occurred in many donors.

PCR employed 60 Vbeta and 13 Jbeta primers. The protocol was immunoSEQ multiplex PCR, while the TCRdb copy is restricted to in-frame clones and leaves out a portion. The repertoire holds approximately 170,000 clones, with more than 70% as singletons. This rearrangement joins TRBV18 to TRBJ1-1; the match to TRBD1 covers 9 bases. What was sequenced was PBMCs. The clonotype comes from a girl aged 10 to 17 in good health and CMV-seronegative. For the CDR3, the DNA is TGTGCCAGCTCACCCCCCGGGACAGGGTATCGAGGAGCTTTCTTT. It specifies CASSPPGTGYRGAFF.